This is a list of T cell receptor beta chains from one sample in a study of siplizumab effects on memory and regulatory T cells. Assay: immunoSEQ multiplex PCR; the TCRdb copy retains only in-frame clones and omits some. In the table there are some 110,000 clones, about 92% of which are singletons. Material: CD4+ T cells sorted from blood. The receptors here all came from a human donor in good health. The CDR3 runs from the conserved cysteine through the conserved F or W. The D gene is left open where the match is weak. Where a row states a size, it is once, few, many or the class of an expanded clone; other rows omit it.

CDR3: CASSRGNSYEQYF
DNA: TGTGCCAGTAGTAGGGGAAACTCCTACGAGCAGTACTTC
V: TRBV19
J: TRBJ2-7
D: .
size: .

CDR3: CASRHNTDNEQFF
DNA: TGTGCCAGCAGACACAATACCGACAATGAGCAGTTCTTC
V: TRBV6-5
J: TRBJ2-1
D: .
size: few

CDR3: CASSPHGLNTGELFF
DNA: TGTGCCAGCAGCCCCCACGGATTAAACACCGGGGAGCTGTTTTTT
V: TRBV7-9
J: TRBJ2-2
D: .
size: .

CDR3: CASSVAGDTQYF
DNA: TGTGCCAGCAGCGTAGCTGGAGATACGCAGTATTTT
V: TRBV9
J: TRBJ2-3
D: .
size: .

CDR3: CASSPIGTGELFF
DNA: TGTGCCAGCAGCCCGATCGGGACCGGGGAGCTGTTTTTT
V: TRBV6-1
J: TRBJ2-2
D: .
size: few

CDR3: CASSGRDSDQETQYF
DNA: TGTGCCAGCAGTGGTAGGGACAGTGACCAAGAGACCCAGTACTTC
V: TRBV2
J: TRBJ2-5
D: TRBD1
size: .

CDR3: CASSPSLNTQYF
DNA: TGTGCCAGTAGTCCATCTCTGAATACGCAGTATTTT
V: TRBV19
J: TRBJ2-3
D: .
size: .

CDR3: CASKAGREAEQYF
DNA: TGTGCCAGCAAGGCGGGACGGGAGGCCGAGCAGTACTTC
V: TRBV2
J: TRBJ2-7
D: TRBD2
size: .

CDR3: CASSPGPNYGYTF
DNA: TGTGCCAGCAGTCCAGGGCCGAACTATGGCTACACCTTC
V: TRBV27
J: TRBJ1-2
D: .
size: .

CDR3: CAWSVSSGSYEQYF
DNA: TGTGCCTGGAGTGTGTCTAGCGGGAGCTACGAGCAGTACTTC
V: TRBV30
J: TRBJ2-7
D: TRBD2
size: .

CDR3: CASSPTGQVNTEAFF
DNA: TGTGCCAGCAGCCCAACGGGACAGGTGAACACTGAAGCTTTCTTT
V: TRBV5-6
J: TRBJ1-1
D: TRBD1
size: .

CDR3: CASRVAGGPSYEQYF
DNA: TGTGCCAGCAGAGTAGCGGGAGGGCCCTCCTACGAGCAGTACTTC
V: TRBV6-5
J: TRBJ2-7
D: TRBD2
size: .

CDR3: CASSPPPSSKRPDTQYF
DNA: TGTGCCAGCTCACCACCACCTAGCTCGAAGAGGCCAGATACGCAGTATTTT
V: TRBV18
J: TRBJ2-3
D: .
size: .

CDR3: CASSLGSYEQYF
DNA: TGTGCCAGCAGCCTGGGCAGCTACGAGCAGTACTTC
V: TRBV11-3
J: TRBJ2-7
D: .
size: .

CDR3: CASSIPGQGAETQYF
DNA: TGTGCCAGTAGCATACCGGGACAGGGGGCGGAGACCCAGTACTTC
V: TRBV19
J: TRBJ2-5
D: TRBD1
size: .

CDR3: CASSLESTSKYEQYF
DNA: TGCGCCAGCAGCTTGGAGAGTACTAGTAAGTACGAGCAGTACTTC
V: TRBV5-1
J: TRBJ2-7
D: .
size: .

CDR3: CALGDRVNGYTF
DNA: TGTGCCCTCGGAGACAGGGTTAATGGCTACACCTTC
V: TRBV6-1
J: TRBJ1-2
D: TRBD1
size: .

CDR3: CASSLARGTGTYNEQFF
DNA: TGTGCCAGCAGCTTGGCACGCGGGACAGGGACCTACAATGAGCAGTTCTTC
V: TRBV5-4
J: TRBJ2-1
D: TRBD1
size: once

CDR3: CASSLEGTGFRETQYF
DNA: TGTGCCAGCAGCTTGGAGGGGACAGGGTTCCGGGAGACCCAGTACTTC
V: TRBV5-8
J: TRBJ2-5
D: TRBD1
size: .

CDR3: CASSKGGNEKLFF
DNA: TGTGCCAGCAGTAAAGGGGGGAATGAAAAACTGTTTTTT
V: TRBV6-1
J: TRBJ1-4
D: .
size: .

CDR3: CASSPKLRDMGSKNIQYF
DNA: TGTGCCAGCAGCCCCAAACTCCGGGACATGGGAAGCAAAAACATTCAGTACTTC
V: TRBV7-8
J: TRBJ2-4
D: .
size: .

CDR3: CAWSRGAGGRGNQPQHF
DNA: TGTGCCTGGAGTCGTGGGGCAGGGGGCAGGGGCAATCAGCCCCAGCATTTT
V: TRBV30
J: TRBJ1-5
D: TRBD1
size: once

CDR3: CASSDGIGFNEKLFF
DNA: TGTGCCAGCAGCGACGGGATCGGTTTCAATGAAAAACTGTTTTTT
V: TRBV5-6
J: TRBJ1-4
D: .
size: once

CDR3: CASSPLTGAGYYEQYF
DNA: TGCGCCAGCAGCCCCCTGACTGGAGCGGGGTACTACGAGCAGTACTTC
V: TRBV4-1
J: TRBJ2-7
D: TRBD2
size: .

CDR3: CASSITPGARDEQFF
DNA: TGTGCCAGCAGCATCACCCCGGGAGCCCGTGATGAGCAGTTCTTC
V: TRBV13
J: TRBJ2-1
D: .
size: .

CDR3: CASSGLAGADTQYF
DNA: TGCGCCAGCAGTGGCTTAGCGGGAGCTGATACGCAGTATTTT
V: TRBV5-1
J: TRBJ2-3
D: TRBD2
size: .

CDR3: CASSDSGFGELFF
DNA: TGCGCCAGCAGTGACTCGGGGTTCGGGGAGCTGTTTTTT
V: TRBV10-1
J: TRBJ2-2
D: .
size: .

CDR3: CAWTRTYGYTF
DNA: TGTGCCTGGACGCGAACCTATGGCTACACCTTC
V: TRBV30
J: TRBJ1-2
D: .
size: .

CDR3: CASSETILRRSSYEQYF
DNA: TGTGCCAGCAGTGAAACCATTCTGAGAAGGAGCTCCTACGAGCAGTACTTC
V: TRBV2
J: TRBJ2-7
D: .
size: once

CDR3: CASSVGQVGTQYF
DNA: TGTGCCAGCAGCGTGGGACAGGTTGGGACCCAGTACTTC
V: TRBV7-9
J: TRBJ2-5
D: TRBD1
size: .

CDR3: CASSQPGQGIEQYF
DNA: TGTGCCAGCAGCCAACCGGGACAGGGGATCGAGCAGTACTTC
V: TRBV5-8
J: TRBJ2-7
D: TRBD1
size: .

CDR3: CASSLWRGTSRVQETQYF
DNA: TGTGCCAGCAGCTTATGGAGAGGGACGTCAAGGGTACAAGAGACCCAGTACTTC
V: TRBV7-9
J: TRBJ2-5
D: .
size: .

CDR3: CASSVGAGTSGYEQYF
DNA: TGTGCCAGCAGCGTAGGGGCCGGGACTAGCGGTTACGAGCAGTACTTC
V: TRBV9
J: TRBJ2-7
D: TRBD2
size: .

CDR3: CASSPPWNYEQYF
DNA: TGTGCCAGCTCACCACCGTGGAACTACGAGCAGTACTTC
V: TRBV18
J: TRBJ2-7
D: .
size: .

CDR3: CASSLGHEETQYF
DNA: TGTGCCAGCAGCCTAGGACACGAAGAGACCCAGTACTTC
V: TRBV9
J: TRBJ2-5
D: .
size: .

CDR3: CASSLGAGGETQYF
DNA: TGTGCCAGCAGTTTGGGGGCGGGAGGAGAGACCCAGTACTTC
V: TRBV27
J: TRBJ2-5
D: TRBD2
size: .

CDR3: CASSVGTGGTEAFF
DNA: TGTGCCAGCAGCGTAGGGACAGGGGGCACTGAAGCTTTCTTT
V: TRBV9
J: TRBJ1-1
D: TRBD1
size: .

CDR3: CASGLGSTDTQYF
DNA: TGTGCTAGTGGTTTGGGTAGCACAGATACGCAGTATTTT
V: TRBV12-5
J: TRBJ2-3
D: .
size: once

CDR3: CASGSPGTPHSGNTIYF
DNA: TGTGCTAGTGGTTCCCCCGGGACACCGCACTCTGGAAACACCATATATTTT
V: TRBV12-5
J: TRBJ1-3
D: .
size: .

CDR3: CASSRPGAEQYF
DNA: TGTGCCAGCAGTAGACCGGGTGCCGAGCAGTACTTC
V: TRBV9
J: TRBJ2-7
D: .
size: once

CDR3: CASSIAGSYNEQFF
DNA: TGTGCCAGTAGTATAGCAGGCTCCTACAATGAGCAGTTCTTC
V: TRBV19
J: TRBJ2-1
D: .
size: .

CDR3: CASSPRDGNTEAFF
DNA: TGTGCCAGCTCACCTCGGGACGGCAACACTGAAGCTTTCTTT
V: TRBV18
J: TRBJ1-1
D: .
size: .

CDR3: CASSQYFDGDYGYTF
DNA: TGCGCCAGCAGCCAATATTTTGACGGAGACTATGGCTACACCTTC
V: TRBV4-1
J: TRBJ1-2
D: .
size: .

CDR3: CASSTLGQTSGNTIYF
DNA: TGTGCCAGTAGTACCCTCGGACAGACCTCTGGAAACACCATATATTTT
V: TRBV19
J: TRBJ1-3
D: .
size: .

CDR3: CASSPDSVNYGYTF
DNA: TGTGCCAGCAGCCCGGACTCCGTTAACTATGGCTACACCTTC
V: TRBV5-4
J: TRBJ1-2
D: .
size: .

CDR3: CASSELDRNSPLHF
DNA: TGTGCCAGCAGTGAACTGGACAGAAATTCACCCCTCCACTTT
V: TRBV6-1
J: TRBJ1-6
D: .
size: .

CDR3: CASSSGQPQHF
DNA: TGTGCCAGCAGTTCGGGTCAGCCCCAGCATTTT
V: TRBV6-1
J: TRBJ1-5
D: .
size: .

CDR3: CASSSGTGGWNTEAFF
DNA: TGTGCCAGCAGCTCCGGGACAGGGGGCTGGAACACTGAAGCTTTCTTT
V: TRBV5-4
J: TRBJ1-1
D: TRBD1
size: .